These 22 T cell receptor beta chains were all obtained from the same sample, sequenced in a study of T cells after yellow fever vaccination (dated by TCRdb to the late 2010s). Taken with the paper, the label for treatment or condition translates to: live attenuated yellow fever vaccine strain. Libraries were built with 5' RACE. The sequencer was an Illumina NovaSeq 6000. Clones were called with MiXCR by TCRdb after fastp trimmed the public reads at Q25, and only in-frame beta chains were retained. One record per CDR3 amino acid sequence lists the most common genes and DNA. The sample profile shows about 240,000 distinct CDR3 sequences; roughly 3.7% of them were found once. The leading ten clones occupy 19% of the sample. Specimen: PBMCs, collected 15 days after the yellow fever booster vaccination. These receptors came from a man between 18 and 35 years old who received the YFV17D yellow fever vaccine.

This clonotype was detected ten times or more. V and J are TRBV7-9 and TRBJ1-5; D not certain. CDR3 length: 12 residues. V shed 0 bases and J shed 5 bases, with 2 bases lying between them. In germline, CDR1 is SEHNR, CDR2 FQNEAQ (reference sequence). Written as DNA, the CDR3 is TGTGCCAGCAGCTTAGCAGATCAGCCCCAGCATTTT. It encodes CASSLADQPQHF.

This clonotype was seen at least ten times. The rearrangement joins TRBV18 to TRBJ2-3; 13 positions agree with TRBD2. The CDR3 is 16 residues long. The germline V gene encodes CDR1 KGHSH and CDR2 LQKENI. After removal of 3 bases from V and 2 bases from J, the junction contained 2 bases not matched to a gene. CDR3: CASSPGLAGNTDTQYF. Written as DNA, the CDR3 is TGTGCCAGCTCACCGGGACTAGCGGGGAACACAGATACGCAGTATTTT.

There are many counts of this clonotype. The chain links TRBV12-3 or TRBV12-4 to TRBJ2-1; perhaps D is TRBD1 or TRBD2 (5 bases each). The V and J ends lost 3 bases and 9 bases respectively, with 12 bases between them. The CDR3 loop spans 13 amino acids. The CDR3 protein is CASSFNPGGEQFF. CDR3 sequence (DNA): TGTGCCAGCAGTTTCAACCCTGGGGGTGAGCAGTTCTTC.

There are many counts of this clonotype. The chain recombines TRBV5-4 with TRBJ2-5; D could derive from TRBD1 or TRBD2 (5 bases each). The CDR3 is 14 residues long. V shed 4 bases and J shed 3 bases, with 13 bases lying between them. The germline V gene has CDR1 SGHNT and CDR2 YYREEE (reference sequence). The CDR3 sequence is CASSTGTEKETQYF. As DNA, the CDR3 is TGTGCCAGCAGCACGGGGACGGAAAAAGAGACCCAGTACTTC.

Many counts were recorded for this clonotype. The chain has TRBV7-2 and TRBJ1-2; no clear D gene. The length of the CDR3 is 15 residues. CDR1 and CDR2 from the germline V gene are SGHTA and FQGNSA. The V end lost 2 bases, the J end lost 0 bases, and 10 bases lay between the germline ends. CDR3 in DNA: TGTGCCAGCAGCTTAATGGCTGGAGCTAACTATGGCTACACCTTC. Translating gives CASSLMAGANYGYTF.

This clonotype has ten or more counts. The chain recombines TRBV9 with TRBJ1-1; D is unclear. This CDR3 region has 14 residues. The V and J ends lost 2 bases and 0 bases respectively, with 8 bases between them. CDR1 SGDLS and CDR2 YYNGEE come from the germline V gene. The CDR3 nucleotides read TGTGCCAGCAGCGTCACCGCTATGAACACTGAAGCTTTCTTT. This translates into CASSVTAMNTEAFF.

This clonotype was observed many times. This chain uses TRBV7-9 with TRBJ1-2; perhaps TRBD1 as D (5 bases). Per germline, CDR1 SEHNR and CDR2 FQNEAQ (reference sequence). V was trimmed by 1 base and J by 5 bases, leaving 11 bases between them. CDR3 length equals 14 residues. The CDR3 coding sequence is TGTGCCAGCAGCTTAGGAAATCAGGGTTATGGCTACACCTTC. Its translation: CASSLGNQGYGYTF.

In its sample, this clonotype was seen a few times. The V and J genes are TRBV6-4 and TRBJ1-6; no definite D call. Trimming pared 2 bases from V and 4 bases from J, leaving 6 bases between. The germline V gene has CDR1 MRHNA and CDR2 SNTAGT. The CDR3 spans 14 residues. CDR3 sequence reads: CASSDNGYNSPLHF. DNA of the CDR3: TGTGCCAGCAGTGACAACGGGTATAATTCACCCCTCCACTTT.

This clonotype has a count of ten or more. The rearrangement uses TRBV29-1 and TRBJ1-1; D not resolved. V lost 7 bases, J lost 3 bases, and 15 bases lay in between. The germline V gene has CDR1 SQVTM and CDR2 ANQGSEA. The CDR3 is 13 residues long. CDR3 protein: CSADVAGDTEAFF. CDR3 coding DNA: TGCAGCGCAGACGTGGCCGGGGACACTGAAGCTTTCTTT.

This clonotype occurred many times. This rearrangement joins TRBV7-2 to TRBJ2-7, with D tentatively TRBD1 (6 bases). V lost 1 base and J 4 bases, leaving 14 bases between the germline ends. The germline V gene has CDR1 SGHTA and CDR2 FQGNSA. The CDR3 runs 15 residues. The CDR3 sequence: CASSLGQAGQYEQYF. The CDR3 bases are TGTGCCAGCAGCTTAGGACAGGCGGGCCAGTACGAGCAGTACTTC.

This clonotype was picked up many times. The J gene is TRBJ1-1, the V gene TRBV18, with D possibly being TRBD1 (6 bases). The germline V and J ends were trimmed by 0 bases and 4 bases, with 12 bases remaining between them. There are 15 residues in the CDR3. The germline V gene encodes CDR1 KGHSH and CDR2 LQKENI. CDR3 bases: TGTGCCAGCTCACCACCGGGGGGCTACGGCACTGAAGCTTTCTTT. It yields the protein CASSPPGGYGTEAFF. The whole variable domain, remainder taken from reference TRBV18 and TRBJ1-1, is NAGVMQNPRHLVRRRGQEARLRCSPMKGHSHVYWYRQLPEEGLKFMVYLQKENIIDESGMPKERFSAEFPKEGPSILRIQQVVRGDSAAYFCASSPPGGYGTEAFFGQGTRLTVV.

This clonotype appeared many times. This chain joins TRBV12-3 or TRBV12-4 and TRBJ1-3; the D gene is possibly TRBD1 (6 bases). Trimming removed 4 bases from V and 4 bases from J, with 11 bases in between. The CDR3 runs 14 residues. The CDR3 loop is CASSSTGYGNTIYF. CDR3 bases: TGTGCCAGCAGTTCTACAGGGTACGGAAACACCATATATTTT.

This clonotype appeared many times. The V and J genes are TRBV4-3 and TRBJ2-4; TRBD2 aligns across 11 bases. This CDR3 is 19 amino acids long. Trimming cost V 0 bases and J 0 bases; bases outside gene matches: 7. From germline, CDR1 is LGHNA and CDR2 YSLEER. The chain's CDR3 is CASSQDEASGGLAKNIQYF. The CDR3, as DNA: TGCGCCAGCAGCCAAGACGAGGCTAGCGGGGGGCTAGCCAAAAACATTCAGTACTTC.

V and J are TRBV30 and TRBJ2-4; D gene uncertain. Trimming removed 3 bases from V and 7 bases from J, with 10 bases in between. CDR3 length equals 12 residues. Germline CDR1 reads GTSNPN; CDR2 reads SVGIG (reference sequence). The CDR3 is CAWSLSGNIQYF. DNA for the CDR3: TGTGCCTGGAGCCTAAGTGGGAACATTCAGTACTTC. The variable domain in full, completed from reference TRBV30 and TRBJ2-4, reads SQTIHQWPATLVQPVGSPLSLECTVEGTSNPNLYWYRQAAGRGLQLLFYSVGIGQISSEVPQNLSASRPQDRQFILSSKKLLLSDSGFYLCAWSLSGNIQYFGAGTRLSVL.

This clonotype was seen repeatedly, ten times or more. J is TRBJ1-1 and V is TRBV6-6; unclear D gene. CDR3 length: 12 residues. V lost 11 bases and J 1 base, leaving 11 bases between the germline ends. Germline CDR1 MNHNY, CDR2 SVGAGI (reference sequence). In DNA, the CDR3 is TGTGCCGTAGGCCATGGGAACACTGAAGCTTTCTTT. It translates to CAVGHGNTEAFF.

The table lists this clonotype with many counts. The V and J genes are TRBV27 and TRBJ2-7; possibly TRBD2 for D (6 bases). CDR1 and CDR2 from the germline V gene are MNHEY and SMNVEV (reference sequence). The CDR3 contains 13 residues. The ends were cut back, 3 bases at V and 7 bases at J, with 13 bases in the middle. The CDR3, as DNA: TGTGCCAGCAGTTTGGGTCTCAGCGGGGAGCAGTACTTC. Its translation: CASSLGLSGEQYF.

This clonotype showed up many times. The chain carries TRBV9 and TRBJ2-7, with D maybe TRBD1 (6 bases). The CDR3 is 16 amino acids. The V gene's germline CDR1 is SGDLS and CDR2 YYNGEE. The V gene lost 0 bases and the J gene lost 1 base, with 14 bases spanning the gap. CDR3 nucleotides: TGTGCCAGCAGCGTAGAGGACAGAGCCCCTTCCTACGAGCAGTACTTC. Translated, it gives CASSVEDRAPSYEQYF.

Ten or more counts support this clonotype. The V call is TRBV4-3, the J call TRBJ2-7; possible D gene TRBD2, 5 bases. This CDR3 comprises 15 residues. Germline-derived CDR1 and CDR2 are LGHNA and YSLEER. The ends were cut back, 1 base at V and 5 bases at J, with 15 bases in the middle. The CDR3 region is CASSQGTDGLNEQYF. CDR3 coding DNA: TGCGCCAGCAGCCAAGGGACCGACGGACTGAACGAGCAGTACTTC.

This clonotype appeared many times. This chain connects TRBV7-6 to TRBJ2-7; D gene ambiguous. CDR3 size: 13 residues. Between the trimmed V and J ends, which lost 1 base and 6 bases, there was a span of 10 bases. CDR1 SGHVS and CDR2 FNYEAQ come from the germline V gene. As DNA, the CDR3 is TGTGCCAGCAGCTTAGTTAGAGAAAGCGAGCAGTACGTC. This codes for CASSLVRESEQYV.

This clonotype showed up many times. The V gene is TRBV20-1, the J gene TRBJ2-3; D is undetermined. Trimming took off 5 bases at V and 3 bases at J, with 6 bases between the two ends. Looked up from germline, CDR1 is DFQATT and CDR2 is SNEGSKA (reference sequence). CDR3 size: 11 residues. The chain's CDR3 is CSAPNTDTQYF. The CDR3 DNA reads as TGCAGTGCTCCTAATACAGATACGCAGTATTTT.

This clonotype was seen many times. CDR3 residues: CASSYGGQIEETQYF. The CDR3 DNA is TGTGCCAGCAGTTACGGCGGACAGATTGAAGAGACCCAGTACTTC. The rearrangement joins TRBV6-5 to TRBJ2-5; perhaps TRBD1 as D (6 bases). V dropped 2 bases and J dropped 3 bases, with 13 bases sitting between them. Germline V gene data show CDR1 as MNHEY and CDR2 as SVGAGI. The CDR3 totals 15 residues.

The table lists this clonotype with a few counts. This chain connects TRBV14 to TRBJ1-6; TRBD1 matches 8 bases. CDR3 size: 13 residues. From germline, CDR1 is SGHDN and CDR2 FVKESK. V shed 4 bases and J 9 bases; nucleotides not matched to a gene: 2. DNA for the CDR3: TGTGCCAGCAGCCGGACAGGGAGTTCACCCCTCCACTTT. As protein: CASSRTGSSPLHF. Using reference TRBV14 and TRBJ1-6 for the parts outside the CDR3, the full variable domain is EAGVTQFPSHSVIEKGQTVTLRCDPISGHDNLYWYRRVMGKEIKFLLHFVKESKQDESGMPNNRFLAERTGGTYSTLKVQPAELEDSGVYFCASSRTGSSPLHFGNGTRLTVT.